This T cell receptor beta chain was sequenced for a study of T cell responses to AZD1222 COVID-19 vaccine (dated by TCRdb to the early 2020s). In terms of the full investigation: TCR sequencing was performed for over 230 trial participants, of whom about 200 were given two doses of AZD1222 and around 26 were given two doses of MenACWY control vaccine. Enrollment into the trials was organized by age into subgroups of 18-55, 56-69 and 70-plus years, and those subgroups contained approximately 150, 30 and 60 TCR-sequenced participants, respectively. What the research found in general, with its limitations: Participants were mostly white British, with more females than males. The authors suggested clonal diversity may have been underestimated. Conclusions about previously exposed vaccinees are limited, since just five to seven AZD1222 recipients were seropositive for SARS-CoV-2 at baseline. Because no day 14 peak-response samples were available, the repertoires could be characterized only after the peak T cell response. The vaccine-associated CD4 TCRs covered the entire spike protein, and the dominant responses fell in regions 160-218 and 743-854. Spike-specific TCR breadth and depth rose significantly after two AZD1222 doses compared with day 0 and with MenACWY recipients. Reportedly, almost half of the unique spike-specific TCRs recognized epitopes lying outside the regions that are mutated in the B.1.351 and B.1.1.7 variants. The 56-69-year group was small, and its depth increase did not reach significance, likely because of low power.

The germline V gene yields KGHSH for CDR1 and LQKENI for CDR2. Including the terminal cysteine and phenylalanine, the CDR3 comprises 15 residues. Here the CDR3 DNA is all that survives: 45 bases in frame from base 1. At the junction V is shortened by 3 bases and J by 2 bases; bases outside the gene matches: 5. The CDR3 regions of human TCRbeta chains were subjected to immunosequencing. From the authors' description of their analysis: Repertoire TCRs were matched against a reference library of SARS-CoV-2-specific TCRs generated with the MIRA antigen-specificity platform. Breadth was defined as the fraction of unique TCRs that were SARS-CoV-2-associated, and depth was defined as the fraction of total T cells that were SARS-CoV-2-associated. Using the MIRA data, each spike-specific TCR was assigned both to the spike region to which the TCR was reactive and to a CD4 or CD8 class. Log10-transformed breadth and depth values were compared by one-way ANOVA with Sidak's multiple comparisons tests. As stored in TCRdb, this immuneACCESS dataset retains in-frame rearrangements with V and J assigned. A fraction of the clones does not appear; measured against another copy, unresolved V genes explain less than half of the discrepancy, and the remainder lacks a known reason. Clonal size and the V and J genes are those of that table, whereas D and trimming came from the DNA. For this sample there are roughly 180,000 clones; approximately 89% appear just once. Together, the top ten hold over 1.5% of the sample.

Regarding this clone: It has no known antigen specificity. Base-call qualities are not available, and no considerably larger clone is one nucleotide away.

Taken with the paper, the label for time point translates to: about 28 days (+/-7) after the second vaccine dose. AZD1222 recipients whose second dose came at about 4 weeks and those whose second dose came at about 12 weeks were combined into one group, since spike-specific TCR depth and breadth did not differ between the two schedules. The vaccinee samples were drawn from two UK trials, COV001 and COV002, one of which was a single-blind randomized controlled phase 2/3 trial testing AZD1222 (ChAdOx1 nCoV-19) in healthy adults. For TCRbeta chain sequencing, PBMC samples from trial participants were taken at day 0 and at day 28 after the second dose.

This clonotype originated in an adult who received the AZD1222 COVID-19 vaccine. The sequencing used peripheral blood, collected 28 days after the second AZD1222 dose. The rearrangement joined TRBV18 to TRBJ1-2, with TRBD1 identical over 8 junction bases. The nucleotides are TGTGCCAGCTCACCGGGACAGGCTACCAACTATGGCTACACCTTC. Translated, it reads CASSPGQATNYGYTF.